These 28 T cell receptor beta chains share one sample of origin, sequenced in a study of T cell responses to AZD1222 COVID-19 vaccine (dated by TCRdb to the early 2020s). The method was the immunoSEQ multiplex PCR assay. TCRdb mirrors the immuneACCESS table, restricted to in-frame sequences. Some clones are absent from its copies; in checked studies, under half trace to an unresolved V gene, and the reason for the others is unknown. This sample comprises about 140,000 clones, roughly 90% of them detected only once. The ten most abundant clones make up approximately 1.7% of the sample. What the time point label conveys for this sample: baseline before first vaccination. Source: peripheral blood, taken on day 0 of AZD1222 vaccination. Receptors were obtained from an adult in good health.

This sequence joins TRBV11-3 and TRBJ2-4; possibly TRBD2 for D (6 bases). V was shortened by 0 bases and J by 1 base, with 16 bases between the two germline ends. The CDR3 contains 18 residues. Germline V gene data show CDR1 as SGHNT and CDR2 as YENEEA. The CDR3 DNA reads TGTGCCAGCAGCTTAGAATGGGACTTCGGATCGGCCAAAAACATTCAGTACTTC. Its translation is CASSLEWDFGSAKNIQYF.

The chain recombines TRBV6-5 with TRBJ1-1; TRBD1 matches 9 bases. V shed 2 bases and J 1 base; nucleotides not matched to a gene: 2. This CDR3 region has 15 residues. CDR1 is MNHEY, CDR2 SVGAGI, per germline. The CDR3 is CASSYRQGGNTEAFF. CDR3 DNA: TGTGCCAGCAGTTACCGACAGGGGGGGAACACTGAAGCTTTCTTT.

CDR3 coding DNA: TGTGCCAGCAGCTCGAAGGCCGCCGGGACGAAAGAGTTCTTC. Translated: CASSSKAAGTKEFF. The chain is built from TRBV11-2 and TRBJ2-1; D is possibly TRBD1 or TRBD2 (5 bases each). The CDR3 loop spans 14 amino acids. The V end lost 4 bases, the J end lost 14 bases, and 21 bases lay between the germline ends. Looked up from germline, CDR1 is SGHAT and CDR2 is FQNNGV.

The rearrangement uses TRBV7-3 and TRBJ2-7; 8 bases fit TRBD2. The length of the CDR3 is 15 residues. V shed 2 bases, J shed 3 bases, and the junction held 6 bases outside the gene matches. Germline CDR1 and CDR2: SGHTA and FQGTGA. CDR3 amino acids: CASSLGVAGFYEQYF. The DNA for the CDR3 is TGTGCCAGCAGCTTAGGGGTAGCGGGGTTCTACGAGCAGTACTTC.

The chain is built from TRBV9 and TRBJ1-2, with TRBD1 matching over 9 bases. Per the germline V gene, CDR1 is SGDLS and CDR2 is YYNGEE. CDR3 size: 17 residues. The ends lost 2 bases at V and 1 base at J; junction bases unmatched: 9. This chain's CDR3 is CASSVGDRAMLNYGYTF. CDR3 in DNA: TGTGCCAGCAGCGTGGGGGACAGGGCCATGCTTAACTATGGCTACACCTTC.

The genes are TRBV9 and TRBJ1-6, with 10 positions matching TRBD1. CDR3 length equals 15 residues. The germline V gene encodes CDR1 SGDLS and CDR2 YYNGEE. V trimming: 0 bases; J trimming: 6 bases; junction bases outside the gene matches: 0. The DNA for the CDR3 is TGTGCCAGCAGCGTAGGGACAGGGGGTAATTCACCCCTCCACTTT. Its translation is CASSVGTGGNSPLHF.

A word on this clone: This sample includes further DNA sequences coding for the same CDR3. This chain joins TRBV4-1 and TRBJ1-2; 9 nucleotides line up with TRBD1. Trimming took 1 base from V and 5 from J; bases not matched to a gene: 2. The CDR3 covers 14 residues. Germline-derived CDR1 and CDR2 are MGHRA and YSYEKL. The CDR3 spells CASSQGDRAYGYTF. CDR3 bases: TGCGCCAGCAGCCAAGGGGACAGGGCTTATGGCTACACCTTC.

The chain joins TRBV5-1 to TRBJ2-3; 13 bases align to TRBD2. CDR3 length equals 16 residues. The germline CDR1 and CDR2 sequences are SGHRS and YFSETQ. V lost 4 bases, J lost 5 bases, and 7 bases stayed unmatched. CDR3 region: CASSHGLAGVLDTQYF. In DNA, the CDR3 is TGCGCCAGCAGCCATGGACTAGCGGGAGTTCTAGATACGCAGTATTTT.

The V gene is TRBV5-1, the J gene TRBJ2-7, with 7 bases fitting TRBD1. This CDR3 spans 14 amino acids. The germline CDR1 and CDR2 sequences are SGHRS and YFSETQ. Trimming removed 4 bases from V and 2 bases from J; junction bases left unmatched: 6. In DNA form, the CDR3 reads TGCGCCAGCAGCGTGGGACAGCGAGCCTACGAGCAGTACTTC. Translation: CASSVGQRAYEQYF.

The chain is built from TRBV4-1 and TRBJ2-7; D is ambiguous. V dropped 3 bases and J dropped 0 bases, with 9 bases sitting between them. This CDR3 contains 14 residues. Per the germline V gene, CDR1 is MGHRA and CDR2 is YSYEKL. In DNA form, the CDR3 reads TGCGCCAGCAGCCAGTTGGCTATCTCCTACGAGCAGTACTTC. Residues: CASSQLAISYEQYF.

The chain combines TRBV21-1 with TRBJ2-4; the tabulated D call, TRBD1, remains unverified against the DNA. TRBV21-1 is flagged as a pseudogene. There are 16 residues in the CDR3. CDR3 coding DNA: TGTGCCAGCAGCAAAGACAGGGGGAAGACCAAAAACATTCAGTACTTC. As protein: CASSKDRGKTKNIQYF.

V is TRBV3-1 (or the pseudogene TRBV3-2) and J is TRBJ2-1; 8 bases line up with TRBD2. The germline CDR1 and CDR2 sequences are LGHDT and YNNKEL (reference sequence). With V trimmed by 3 bases and J by 5 bases, 9 bases remained unmatched. The CDR3 contains 16 residues. The CDR3 sequence is CASSQISGTPHNEQFF. The CDR3 DNA reads TGTGCCAGCAGCCAGATTAGCGGGACTCCCCACAATGAGCAGTTCTTC.

The gene calls are TRBV7-9 and TRBJ1-5; no firm D call. The CDR3 is made up of 12 amino acids. Trimming left V 7 bases short and J 0 bases short, with 4 bases between. Germline CDR1 and CDR2: SEHNR and FQNEAQ (reference sequence). CDR3 DNA sequence: TGTGCCAGCACAATTAGCAATCAGCCCCAGCATTTT. This translates into CASTISNQPQHF.

The J gene is TRBJ2-3, the V gene TRBV28; weak D call: TRBD2 (6 bases). The CDR3 extends over 14 amino acids. From germline, CDR1 is MDHEN and CDR2 SYDVKM. Trimming stripped 5 bases from V and 1 base from J, with 10 bases between. The CDR3 here is CASSRAGRTDTQYF. CDR3 nucleotides: TGTGCCAGCAGTCGGGCGGGACGCACAGATACGCAGTATTTT.

In its sample, this clone was seen a few times. Other DNA sequences of this sample code for an identical CDR3. The genes are TRBV19 and TRBJ1-5, with 10 bases lining up with TRBD1. The CDR3 spans 14 residues. V gave up 6 bases and J gave up 2 bases; unmatched junction bases: 1. Per germline, CDR1 LNHDA and CDR2 SQIVND (reference sequence). CDR3 DNA sequence: TGTGCCAGTAGCGGGACAGGGGGCAATCAGCCCCAGCATTTT. It yields the protein CASSGTGGNQPQHF.

The rearrangement uses TRBV5-4 and TRBJ2-7; 7 bases are a match to TRBD2. Germline CDR1 is SGHNT and CDR2 is YYREEE (reference sequence). The CDR3 has 15 amino acids. J was trimmed by 3 bases and V by 2 bases; bases with no gene match: 8. This CDR3 reads CASSFFAGDGYEQYF. As DNA, the CDR3 is TGTGCCAGCAGCTTTTTCGCGGGGGACGGCTACGAGCAGTACTTC.

This chain links TRBV12-3 or TRBV12-4 with TRBJ2-7; 7 positions match TRBD2. The CDR3 totals 13 residues. V gave up 3 bases and J gave up 4 bases; unmatched junction bases: 3. The CDR3 reads CASSFGGEYEQYF. In DNA form, the CDR3 reads TGTGCCAGCAGTTTTGGGGGGGAATACGAGCAGTACTTC.

The chain has TRBV5-1 and TRBJ2-1; tentative D call: TRBD2 (5 bases). Germline V gives CDR1 SGHRS, CDR2 YFSETQ. Trimming stripped 2 bases from V and 7 bases from J, with 10 bases between. The CDR3 runs 13 residues. The DNA for the CDR3 is TGCGCCAGCAGCTTCGGAGGAGCGAATGAGCAGTTCTTC. Translation: CASSFGGANEQFF.

This chain connects TRBV7-3 to TRBJ1-3; the D is unclear. The CDR3 spans 14 residues. Trimming stripped 0 bases from V and 2 bases from J, with 5 bases between. From germline, CDR1 is SGHTA and CDR2 FQGTGA. The CDR3 DNA reads as TGTGCCAGCAGCTTAACGAGTACTGGAAACACCATATATTTT. Its protein product is CASSLTSTGNTIYF.

Worth noting for this clone: One end of the junction fails to match germline, which may point to a read error. V usage is TRBV3-1 (or the pseudogene TRBV3-2) and J usage is TRBJ1-1; D gene uncertain. From germline, CDR1 is LGHDT and CDR2 YNNKEL (reference sequence). This CDR3 is 11 amino acids long. The CDR3: CASSFGPQVLF. In DNA form, the CDR3 reads TGTGCCAGCAGCTTTGGTCCGCAGGTGCTCTTT.

The chain has TRBV5-1 and TRBJ1-3; D unresolved. The ends were cut back, 5 bases at V and 1 base at J, with 16 bases in the middle. From germline, CDR1 is SGHRS and CDR2 YFSETQ. CDR3 length equals 16 residues. The CDR3 bases are TGCGCCAGCAGGGACCTCGGGTCCTCGTCTGGAAACACCATATATTTT. Protein product: CASRDLGSSSGNTIYF.

The CDR3 DNA is TGTGCCAGCAGCTACAGAGTTGACTATGGCTACACCTTC. Translated: CASSYRVDYGYTF. J is TRBJ1-2 and V is TRBV9; D unresolved. Germline assignment: CDR1 SGDLS and CDR2 YYNGEE. The V gene lost 4 bases and the J gene lost 3 bases, with 10 bases spanning the gap. The CDR3 has 13 amino acids.

The V gene is TRBV6-5, the J gene TRBJ1-1; D call uncertain. The CDR3 runs to 15 residues. The ends were cut back, 6 bases at V and 0 bases at J, with 14 bases in the middle. CDR1 and CDR2 (germline): MNHEY, SVGAGI. The CDR3 region has the DNA TGTGCCAGCAGGAGCGACATCAGGATGAACACTGAAGCTTTCTTT. As protein: CASRSDIRMNTEAFF.

The rearrangement joins TRBV27 to TRBJ2-1, with D uncertain. Trimming pared 3 bases from V and 8 bases from J, leaving 14 bases between. The CDR3 runs 14 residues. Germline lookup yields CDR1 MNHEY and CDR2 SMNVEV (reference sequence). The CDR3 loop reads CASSFIPLSHEQFF. CDR3 sequence (DNA): TGTGCCAGCAGTTTTATACCCCTCTCTCATGAGCAGTTCTTC.

The chain links TRBV10-1 to TRBJ1-1, with D hard to call. The CDR3 loop spans 14 amino acids. Germline assignment: CDR1 WNHNN and CDR2 SYGVQD (reference sequence). Deletions cut 2 bases from V and 4 bases from J, with 11 bases between. The CDR3 DNA is TGCGCCAGCAGTGAGGATCGCGGCGGCACTGAAGCTTTCTTT. Translated, it gives CASSEDRGGTEAFF.

This rearrangement joins TRBV6-5 to TRBJ1-6; maybe TRBD1 (6 bases). Trimming left V 2 bases short and J 10 bases short, with 12 bases between. The germline V gene has CDR1 MNHEY and CDR2 SVGAGI. The CDR3 length is 14 residues. Here the CDR3 reads CASSYRTVLSPLHF. CDR3 coding DNA: TGTGCCAGCAGTTACCGGACAGTACTATCACCCCTCCACTTT.

This chain's CDR3 is CASPLDSFNYGYTF. The CDR3 DNA reads TGTGCCAGCCCTTTGGACAGCTTTAACTATGGCTACACCTTC. The chain uses TRBV18 and TRBJ1-2, with a tentative D call TRBD1 (6 bases). Trimming pared 8 bases from V and 1 base from J, leaving 14 bases between. The germline V gene encodes CDR1 KGHSH and CDR2 LQKENI. There are 14 residues in the CDR3.

This rearrangement joins TRBV6-5 to TRBJ2-5, with TRBD1 matching 8 bases. The CDR3 is 13 amino acids. Germline loops: CDR1 MNHEY, CDR2 SVGAGI. Trimming removed 6 bases from V and 5 bases from J; junction bases left unmatched: 5. CDR3 DNA sequence: TGTGCCAGCAGACGGACAGGGACCGAGACCCAGTACTTC. Protein product: CASRRTGTETQYF.